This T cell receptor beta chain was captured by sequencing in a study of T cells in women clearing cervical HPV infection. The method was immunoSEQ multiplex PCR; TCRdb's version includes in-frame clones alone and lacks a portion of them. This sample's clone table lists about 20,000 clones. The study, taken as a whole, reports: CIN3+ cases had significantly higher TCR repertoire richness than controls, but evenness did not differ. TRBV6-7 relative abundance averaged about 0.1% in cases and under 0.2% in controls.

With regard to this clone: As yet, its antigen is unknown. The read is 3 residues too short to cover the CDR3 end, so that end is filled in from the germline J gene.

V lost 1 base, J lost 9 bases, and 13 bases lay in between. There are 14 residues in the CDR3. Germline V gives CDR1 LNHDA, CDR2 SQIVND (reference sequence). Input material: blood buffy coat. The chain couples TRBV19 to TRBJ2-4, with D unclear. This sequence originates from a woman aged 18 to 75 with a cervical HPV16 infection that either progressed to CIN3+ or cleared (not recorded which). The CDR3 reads CASSIGSYPGIQYF. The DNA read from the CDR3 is TGTGCCAGTAGTATAGGGTCCTACCCCGGCATT.